This paragraph covers one TCR beta chain sequence. The V and J ends lost 0 bases and 6 bases respectively, with 13 bases between them. From germline, CDR1 is SGHRS and CDR2 YFSETQ. The CDR3 has 14 amino acids. This entry comes from a study of CD8+CD57+ T cells in acquired aplastic anemia. Profiling of TCR beta VDJ combinations and CDR3 sequences used genomic DNA as template. TCRdb re-analysed the reads in MiXCR, keeping a single row per CDR3 protein. The repertoire consists of approximately 270,000 distinct CDR3 sequences, with 50% to 70% occurring once and the leading ten covering less than 10%. The chain has TRBV5-1 and TRBJ2-7; either TRBD1 or TRBD2 may fit D (5 bases each). The clonotype was recovered from a human donor with severe aplastic anemia or a healthy control (not recorded which). The sequencing sample was made of sorted CD4+, CD8+, or CD8+CD57+ T cells (not recorded which) from PBMCs. CDR3 in amino acids: CASSLGSGSLEQYF. CDR3 coding DNA: TGCGCCAGCAGCTTGGGTTCAGGGAGTCTCGAGCAGTACTTC. Full variable domain (remainder filled in from reference TRBV5-1 and TRBJ2-7): KAGVTQTPRYLIKTRGQQVTLSCSPISGHRSVSWYQQTPGQGLQFLFEYFSETQRNKGNFPGRFSGRQFSNSRSEMNVSTLELGDSALYLCASSLGSGSLEQYFGPGTRLTVT.